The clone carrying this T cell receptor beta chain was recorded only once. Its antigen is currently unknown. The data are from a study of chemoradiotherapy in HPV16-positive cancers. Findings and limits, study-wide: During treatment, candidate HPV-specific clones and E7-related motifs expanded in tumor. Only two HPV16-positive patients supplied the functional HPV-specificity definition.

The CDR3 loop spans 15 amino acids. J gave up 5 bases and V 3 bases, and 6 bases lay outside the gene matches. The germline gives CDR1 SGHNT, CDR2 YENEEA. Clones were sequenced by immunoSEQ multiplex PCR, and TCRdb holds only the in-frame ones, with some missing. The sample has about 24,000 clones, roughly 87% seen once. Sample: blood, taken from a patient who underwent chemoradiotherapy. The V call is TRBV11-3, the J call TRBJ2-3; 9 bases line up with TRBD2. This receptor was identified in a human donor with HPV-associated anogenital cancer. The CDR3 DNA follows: TGTGCCAGCAGCTTGTTTAGCGGGGGCGGAGATACGCAGTATTTT. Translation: CASSLFSGGGDTQYF.